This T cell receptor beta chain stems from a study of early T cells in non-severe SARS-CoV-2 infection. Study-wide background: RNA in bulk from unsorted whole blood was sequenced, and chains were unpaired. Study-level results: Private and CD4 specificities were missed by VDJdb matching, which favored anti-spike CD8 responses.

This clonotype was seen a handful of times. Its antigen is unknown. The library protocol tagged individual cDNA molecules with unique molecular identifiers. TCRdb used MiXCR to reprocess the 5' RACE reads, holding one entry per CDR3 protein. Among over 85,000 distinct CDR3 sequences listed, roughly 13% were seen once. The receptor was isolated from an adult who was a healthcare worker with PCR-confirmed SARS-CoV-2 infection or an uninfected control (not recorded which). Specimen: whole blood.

The CDR3 DNA sequence: TGTGCCAGCAGCTCGGGACAGGGTGCAGATACGCAGTATTTT. Encoded protein: CASSSGQGADTQYF. The chain couples TRBV7-8 to TRBJ2-3; 9 bases are shared with TRBD1. CDR1 and CDR2 from the germline V gene are SGHVS and FQNEAQ. The CDR3 sequence is 14 residues long. J lost 4 bases, V lost 4 bases, and 3 bases had no gene match.